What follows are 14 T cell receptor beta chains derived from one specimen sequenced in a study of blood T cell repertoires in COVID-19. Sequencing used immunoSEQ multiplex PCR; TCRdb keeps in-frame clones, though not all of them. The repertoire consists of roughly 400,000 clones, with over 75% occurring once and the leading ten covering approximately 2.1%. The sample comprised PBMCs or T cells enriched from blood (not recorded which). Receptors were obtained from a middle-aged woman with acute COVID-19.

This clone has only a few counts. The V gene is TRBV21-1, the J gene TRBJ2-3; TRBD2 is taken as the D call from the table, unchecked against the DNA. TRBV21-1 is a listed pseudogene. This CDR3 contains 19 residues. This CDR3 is CASSAKGLAGGPSTDTQYF. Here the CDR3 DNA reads TGTGCCAGCAGCGCGAAGGGACTAGCGGGGGGCCCTAGCACAGATACGCAGTATTTT.

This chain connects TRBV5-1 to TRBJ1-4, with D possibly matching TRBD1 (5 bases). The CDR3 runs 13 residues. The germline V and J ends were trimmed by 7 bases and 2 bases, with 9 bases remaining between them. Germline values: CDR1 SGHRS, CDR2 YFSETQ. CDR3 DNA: TGCGCCAGCGAAGCAGGGACTAATGAAAAACTGTTTTTT. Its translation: CASEAGTNEKLFF.

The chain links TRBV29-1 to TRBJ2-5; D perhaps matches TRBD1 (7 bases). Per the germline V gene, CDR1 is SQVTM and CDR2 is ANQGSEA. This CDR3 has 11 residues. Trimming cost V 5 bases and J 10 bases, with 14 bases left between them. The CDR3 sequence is CSVMTGRDQYF. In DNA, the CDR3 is TGCAGCGTTATGACAGGGCGGGACCAGTACTTC.

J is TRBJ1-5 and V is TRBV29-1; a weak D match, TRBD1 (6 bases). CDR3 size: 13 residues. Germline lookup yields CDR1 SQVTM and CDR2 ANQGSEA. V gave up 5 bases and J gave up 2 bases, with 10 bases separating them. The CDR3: CSVRGAGNQPQHF. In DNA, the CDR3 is TGCAGCGTTCGGGGGGCGGGCAATCAGCCCCAGCATTTT.

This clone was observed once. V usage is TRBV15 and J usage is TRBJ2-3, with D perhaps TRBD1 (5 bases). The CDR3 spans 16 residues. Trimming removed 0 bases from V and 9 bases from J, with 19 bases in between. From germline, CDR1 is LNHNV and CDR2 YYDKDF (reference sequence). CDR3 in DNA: TGTGCCACCAGCAGAGATCCCGCACAGGCCGGTTGGACGCAGTATTTT. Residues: CATSRDPAQAGWTQYF.

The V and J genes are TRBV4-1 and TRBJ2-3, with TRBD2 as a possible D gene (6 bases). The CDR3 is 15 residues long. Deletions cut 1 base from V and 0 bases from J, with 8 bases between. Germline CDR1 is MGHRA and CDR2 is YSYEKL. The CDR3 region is CASSQAGTSTDTQYF. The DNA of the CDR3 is TGCGCCAGCAGCCAAGCAGGGACTAGCACAGATACGCAGTATTTT.

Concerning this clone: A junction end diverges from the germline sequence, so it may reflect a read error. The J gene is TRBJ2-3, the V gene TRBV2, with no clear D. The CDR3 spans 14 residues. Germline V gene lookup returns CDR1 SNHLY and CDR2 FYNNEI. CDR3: CASGERGGTDTQYF. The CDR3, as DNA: TGTGCCAGCGGTGAACGAGGCGGCACAGATACGCAGTATTTT.

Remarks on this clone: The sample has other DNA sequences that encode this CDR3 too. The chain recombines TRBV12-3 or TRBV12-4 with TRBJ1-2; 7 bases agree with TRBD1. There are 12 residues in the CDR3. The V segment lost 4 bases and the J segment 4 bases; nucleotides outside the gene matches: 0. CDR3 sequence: CASSSGGYGYTF. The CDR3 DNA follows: TGTGCCAGCAGTTCAGGGGGCTATGGCTACACCTTC.

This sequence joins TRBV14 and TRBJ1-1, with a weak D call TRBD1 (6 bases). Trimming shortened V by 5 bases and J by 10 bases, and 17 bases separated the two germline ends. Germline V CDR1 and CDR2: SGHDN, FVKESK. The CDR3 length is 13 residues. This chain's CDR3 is CASSRGGAPGAFF. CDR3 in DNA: TGTGCCAGCAGCAGGGGGGGGGCACCAGGAGCTTTCTTT.

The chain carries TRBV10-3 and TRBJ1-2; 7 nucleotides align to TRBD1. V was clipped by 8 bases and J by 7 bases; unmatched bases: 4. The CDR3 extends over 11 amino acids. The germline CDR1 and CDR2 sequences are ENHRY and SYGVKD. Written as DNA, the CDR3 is TGTGCCATCCGCCAGGGGGGTGGCTACACCTTC. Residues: CAIRQGGGYTF.

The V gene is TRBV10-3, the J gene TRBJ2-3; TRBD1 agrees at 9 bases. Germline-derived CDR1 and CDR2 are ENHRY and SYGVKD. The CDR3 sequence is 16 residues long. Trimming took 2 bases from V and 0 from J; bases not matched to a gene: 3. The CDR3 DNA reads TGTGCCATCAGTGAGACGACAGGGGGGAGCACAGATACGCAGTATTTT. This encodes CAISETTGGSTDTQYF.

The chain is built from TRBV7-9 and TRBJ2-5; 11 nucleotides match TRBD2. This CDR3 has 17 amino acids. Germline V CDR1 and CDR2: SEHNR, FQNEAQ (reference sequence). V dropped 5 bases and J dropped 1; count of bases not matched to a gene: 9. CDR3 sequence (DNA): TGTGCCAGCAGCCAACGCACTAGCGGGGGAACCCAAGAGACCCAGTACTTC. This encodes CASSQRTSGGTQETQYF.

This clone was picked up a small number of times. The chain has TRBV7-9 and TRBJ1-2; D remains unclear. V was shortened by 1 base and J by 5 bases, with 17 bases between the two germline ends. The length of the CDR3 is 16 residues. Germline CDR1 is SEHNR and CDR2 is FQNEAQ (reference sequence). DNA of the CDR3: TGTGCCAGCAGCTTAGGGGTAGAGGGCCTGGCTTATGGCTACACCTTC. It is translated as CASSLGVEGLAYGYTF.

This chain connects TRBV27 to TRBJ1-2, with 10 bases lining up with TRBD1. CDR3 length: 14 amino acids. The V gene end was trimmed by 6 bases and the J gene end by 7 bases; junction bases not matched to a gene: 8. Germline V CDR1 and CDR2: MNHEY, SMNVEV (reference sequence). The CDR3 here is CASRLTGGAFGYTF. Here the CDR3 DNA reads TGTGCCAGCAGACTGACAGGGGGCGCATTTGGCTACACCTTC.